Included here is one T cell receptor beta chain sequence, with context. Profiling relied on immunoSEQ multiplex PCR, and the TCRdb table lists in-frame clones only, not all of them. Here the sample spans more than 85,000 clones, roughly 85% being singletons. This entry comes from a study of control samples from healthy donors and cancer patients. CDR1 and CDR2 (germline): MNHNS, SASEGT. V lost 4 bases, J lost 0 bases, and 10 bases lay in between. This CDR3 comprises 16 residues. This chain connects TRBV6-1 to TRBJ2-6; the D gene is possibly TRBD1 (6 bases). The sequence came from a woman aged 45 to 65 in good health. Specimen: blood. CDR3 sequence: CASSGQVISGANVLTF. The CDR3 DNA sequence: TGTGCCAGCAGTGGACAGGTTATCTCTGGGGCCAACGTCCTGACTTTC.